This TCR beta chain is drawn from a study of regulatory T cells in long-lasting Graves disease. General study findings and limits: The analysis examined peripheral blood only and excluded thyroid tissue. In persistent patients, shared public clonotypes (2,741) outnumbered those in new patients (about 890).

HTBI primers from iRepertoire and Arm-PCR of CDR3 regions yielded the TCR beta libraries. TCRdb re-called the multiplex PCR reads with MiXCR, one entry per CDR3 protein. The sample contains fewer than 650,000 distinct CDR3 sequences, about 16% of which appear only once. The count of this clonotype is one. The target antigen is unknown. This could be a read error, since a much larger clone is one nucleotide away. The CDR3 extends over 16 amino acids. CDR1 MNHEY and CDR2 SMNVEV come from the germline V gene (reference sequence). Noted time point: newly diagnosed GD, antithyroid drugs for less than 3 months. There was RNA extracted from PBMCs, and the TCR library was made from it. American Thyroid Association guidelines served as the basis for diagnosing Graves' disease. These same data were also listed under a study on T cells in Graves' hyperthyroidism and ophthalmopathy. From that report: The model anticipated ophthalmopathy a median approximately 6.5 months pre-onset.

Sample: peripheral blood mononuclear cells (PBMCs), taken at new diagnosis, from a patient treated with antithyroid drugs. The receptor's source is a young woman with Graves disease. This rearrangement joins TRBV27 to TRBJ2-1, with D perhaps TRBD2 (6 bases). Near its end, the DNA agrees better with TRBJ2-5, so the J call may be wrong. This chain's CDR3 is CASMEGLRFGQKTQYF. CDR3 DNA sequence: TGTGCCAGCATGGAGGGGCTCAGATTCGGGCAAAAGACCCAGTACTTC.